These 10 T cell receptor beta chains were sequenced from one sample in a study of control samples from healthy donors and cancer patients (dated by TCRdb to 2018 to 2021). The library was produced with the immunoSEQ multiplex PCR assay. In its TCRdb copy, this immuneACCESS table keeps in-frame sequences only and misses some clones. Where compared with another copy, unresolved V genes explain less than half of these, and the others have no known cause. This sample comprises 120,000 or so clones, more than 80% of them detected only once. In total, the top ten clones hold 2% to 2.5% of the sample. Sequencing input: blood. These receptors all come from a man younger than 35 in good health.

The chain employs TRBV21-1 and TRBJ1-1. TRBV21-1 counts as a pseudogene. The CDR3 has 15 residues. Written as DNA, the CDR3 is TGTGCCAGCAGCACCAAGGTGGGGGGGGACACTGAAGCTTTCTTT. Its translation: CASSTKVGGDTEAFF.

This clone was counted a single time. The rearrangement uses TRBV12-3 or TRBV12-4 and TRBJ2-1; 7 bases line up with TRBD2. This CDR3 is 12 amino acids long. The ends lost 5 bases at V and 9 bases at J; junction bases unmatched: 4. The CDR3 nucleotides are TGTGCCAGCAGTCCGACTAGCTTTGAGCAGTTCTTC. This codes for CASSPTSFEQFF.

CDR3 nucleotides: TGTGCCAGCAGCTTAGACAGGACAGTCGCCTACGAGCAGTACGTC. Encoded protein: CASSLDRTVAYEQYV. This chain joins TRBV7-2 and TRBJ2-7; weak D call: TRBD1 (6 bases). Germline V CDR1 and CDR2: SGHTA, FQGNSA. This CDR3 is built from 15 residues. V shed 1 base and J shed 2 bases, with 12 bases lying between them.

The rearrangement links TRBV5-1 to TRBJ1-4, with 8 bases that match TRBD1. Germline CDR1 and CDR2: SGHRS and YFSETQ. The CDR3 loop spans 13 amino acids. Trimming removed 5 bases from V and 5 bases from J; junction bases left unmatched: 2. The CDR3: CASRGQENEKLFF. The CDR3 DNA reads as TGCGCCAGCAGGGGACAGGAAAATGAAAAACTGTTTTTT.

The genes are TRBV30 and TRBJ2-5, with a tentative D call TRBD1 (5 bases). Germline-derived CDR1 and CDR2 are GTSNPN and SVGIG (reference sequence). The CDR3 sequence is 15 residues long. Trimming cost V 0 bases and J 3 bases, with 14 bases left between them. In DNA, the CDR3 is TGTGCCTGGAGTGTAATAGGGGAATGGGAAGAGACCCAGTACTTC. It yields the protein CAWSVIGEWEETQYF. Variable domain in full (rest from reference TRBV30 and TRBJ2-5): SQTIHQWPATLVQPVGSPLSLECTVEGTSNPNLYWYRQAAGRGLQLLFYSVGIGQISSEVPQNLSASRPQDRQFILSSKKLLLSDSGFYLCAWSVIGEWEETQYFGPGTRLLVL.

This clone is a singleton in its sample. The chain employs TRBV28 and TRBJ1-6; D remains ambiguous. This CDR3 spans 16 amino acids. Germline loops: CDR1 MDHEN, CDR2 SYDVKM. V gave up 5 bases and J gave up 0 bases, with 11 bases separating them. CDR3 loop: CASSPSLSSYNSPLHF. DNA for the CDR3: TGTGCCAGCAGTCCCTCATTGAGCTCCTATAATTCACCCCTCCACTTT.

This clone was recorded a few times. The chain couples TRBV7-9 to TRBJ2-7; no definite D call. Trimming removed 1 base at V and 6 bases at J, with 7 bases between. The CDR3 spans 12 residues. Germline V gives CDR1 SEHNR, CDR2 FQNEAQ (reference sequence). The CDR3 region has the DNA TGTGCCAGCAGCTTAGTTGGTACCGAGCAGTACGTC. Amino acid sequence: CASSLVGTEQYV.

The rearrangement links TRBV7-9 to TRBJ1-1; D unresolved. There are 13 residues in the CDR3. Germline CDR1 and CDR2: SEHNR and FQNEAQ (reference sequence). Trimming removed 7 bases at V and 10 bases at J, with 19 bases between. Here the CDR3 DNA reads TGTGCCAGCACCCCGCCTACCGACCCGCTAGCTTTCTTT. This translates into CASTPPTDPLAFF.

This clone was detected only a few times. DNA for the CDR3: TGTGCCAGCAGTCCTCGGCGCCGCCTCTATAGCAATCAGCCCCAGCATTTT. It translates to CASSPRRRLYSNQPQHF. This sequence joins TRBV6-6 and TRBJ1-5; no clear D gene. In germline, CDR1 is MNHNY, CDR2 SVGAGI (reference sequence). Deletions cut 5 bases from V and 0 bases from J, with 17 bases between. This CDR3 has 17 amino acids.

This clone was recorded only once. The chain combines TRBV19 with TRBJ2-1, with D possibly matching TRBD1 (6 bases). CDR1 and CDR2 from the germline V gene are LNHDA and SQIVND (reference sequence). Trimming removed 5 bases from V and 0 bases from J, with 11 bases in between. The CDR3 loop spans 15 amino acids. This CDR3 is CASSVDRSSYNEQFF. The CDR3 nucleotides read TGTGCCAGTAGTGTCGACAGGAGCTCCTACAATGAGCAGTTCTTC.